This record covers a single T cell receptor (beta chain). The table came from immunoSEQ multiplex PCR; TCRdb's copy has only in-frame clones and leaves some out. The table shows 240,000 or so clones, with 80% to 85% occurring only once. These data come from a study of Tregs in tolerant kidney transplant recipients. V dropped 4 bases and J dropped 3 bases, with 15 bases sitting between them. Germline V gene data show CDR1 as SEHNR and CDR2 as FQNEAQ (reference sequence). This CDR3 spans 16 amino acids. The sample comprised CD4+ T cells from blood. V usage is TRBV7-9 and J usage is TRBJ2-2, with D uncertain. This TCR derives from a human donor in good health. CDR3 sequence reads: CASSSFKSPDTGELFF. The CDR3 DNA is TGTGCCAGCAGCTCCTTTAAGAGCCCTGACACCGGGGAGCTGTTTTTT. The full variable domain, in which reference TRBV7-9 and TRBJ2-2 provide the parts outside the CDR3, is DTGVSQNPRHKITKRGQNVTFRCDPISEHNRLYWYRQTLGQGPEFLTYFQNEAQLEKSRLLSDRFSAERPKGSFSTLEIQRTEQGDSAMYLCASSSFKSPDTGELFFGEGSRLTVL.